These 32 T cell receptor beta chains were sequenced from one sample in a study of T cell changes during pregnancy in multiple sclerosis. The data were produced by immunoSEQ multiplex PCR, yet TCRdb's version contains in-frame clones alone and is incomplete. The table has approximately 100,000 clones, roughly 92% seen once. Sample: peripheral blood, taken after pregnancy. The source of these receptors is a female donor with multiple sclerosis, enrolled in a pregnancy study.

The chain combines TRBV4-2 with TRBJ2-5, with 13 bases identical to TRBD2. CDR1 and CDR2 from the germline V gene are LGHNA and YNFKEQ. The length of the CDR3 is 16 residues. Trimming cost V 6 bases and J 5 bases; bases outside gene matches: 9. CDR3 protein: CASSPGTSGEGETQYF. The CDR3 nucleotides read TGTGCCAGCAGTCCCGGGACTAGCGGGGAAGGGGAGACCCAGTACTTC.

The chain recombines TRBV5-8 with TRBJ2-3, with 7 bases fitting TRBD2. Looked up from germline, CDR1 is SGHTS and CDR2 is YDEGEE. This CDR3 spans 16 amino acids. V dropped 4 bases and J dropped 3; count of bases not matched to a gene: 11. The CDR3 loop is CASSPGVRGGTDTQYF. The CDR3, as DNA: TGTGCCAGCAGCCCCGGGGTCCGGGGAGGGACAGATACGCAGTATTTT.

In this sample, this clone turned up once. In DNA, the CDR3 is TGCGCCAGCAGCTTTTTCGGGACTAGCACAGATACGCAGTATTTT. Its translation is CASSFFGTSTDTQYF. V and J are TRBV5-1 and TRBJ2-3; D possibly corresponds to TRBD2 (6 bases). Trimming removed 2 bases at V and 0 bases at J, with 10 bases between. This CDR3 is built from 15 residues. Germline loops: CDR1 SGHRS, CDR2 YFSETQ.

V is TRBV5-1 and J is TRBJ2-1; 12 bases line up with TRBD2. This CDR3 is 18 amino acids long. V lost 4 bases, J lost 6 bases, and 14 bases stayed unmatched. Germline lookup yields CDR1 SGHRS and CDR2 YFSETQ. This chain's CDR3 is CASSPPRTSGVQFNEQFF. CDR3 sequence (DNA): TGCGCCAGCAGCCCACCCCGGACTAGCGGGGTCCAATTCAATGAGCAGTTCTTC.

CDR3 DNA: TGTGCCAGCAGGTCGCGGGGGGGCCGGTTCAGAGAGACCCAGTACTTC. It yields the protein CASRSRGGRFRETQYF. V gene TRBV27 combines with J gene TRBJ2-5; 9 bases fit TRBD2. Germline assignment: CDR1 MNHEY and CDR2 SMNVEV (reference sequence). V lost 6 bases and J lost 4; bases outside the gene matches: 12. The CDR3 totals 16 residues.

This chain's CDR3 is CASSYAAGPQDTQYF. The CDR3 DNA follows: TGTGCCAGCAGTTACGCAGCGGGGCCGCAGGATACGCAGTATTTT. The chain combines TRBV6-5 with TRBJ2-3; 7 bases fit TRBD2. V gave up 2 bases and J gave up 6 bases; unmatched junction bases: 8. CDR1 and CDR2 (germline): MNHEY, SVGAGI. CDR3 length: 15 residues.

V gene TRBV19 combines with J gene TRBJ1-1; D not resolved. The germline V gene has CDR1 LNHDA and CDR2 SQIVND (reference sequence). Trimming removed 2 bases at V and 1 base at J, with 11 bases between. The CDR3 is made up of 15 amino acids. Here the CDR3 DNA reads TGTGCCAGTAGTATATTAAGCGGCGGGAACACTGAAGCTTTCTTT. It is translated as CASSILSGGNTEAFF.

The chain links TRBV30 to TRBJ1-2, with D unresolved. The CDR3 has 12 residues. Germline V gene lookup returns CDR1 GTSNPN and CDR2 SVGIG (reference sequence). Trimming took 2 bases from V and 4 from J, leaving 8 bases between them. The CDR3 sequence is CAWSPSSYGYTF. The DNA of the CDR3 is TGTGCCTGGAGTCCGTCCAGCTATGGCTACACCTTC. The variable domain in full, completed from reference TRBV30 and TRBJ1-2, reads SQTIHQWPATLVQPVGSPLSLECTVEGTSNPNLYWYRQAAGRGLQLLFYSVGIGQISSEVPQNLSASRPQDRQFILSSKKLLLSDSGFYLCAWSPSSYGYTFGSGTRLTVV.

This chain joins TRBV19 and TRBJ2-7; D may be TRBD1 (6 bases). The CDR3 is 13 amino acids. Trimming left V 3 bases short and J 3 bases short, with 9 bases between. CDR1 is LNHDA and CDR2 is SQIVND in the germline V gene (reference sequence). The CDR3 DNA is TGTGCCAGTAGTATGGGACACCGCTACGAGCAGTACTTC. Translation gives CASSMGHRYEQYF. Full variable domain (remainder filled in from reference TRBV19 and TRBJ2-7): DGGITQSPKYLFRKEGQNVTLSCEQNLNHDAMYWYRQDPGQGLRLIYYSQIVNDFQKGDIAEGYSVSREKKESFPLTVTSAQKNPTAFYLCASSMGHRYEQYFGPGTRLTVT.

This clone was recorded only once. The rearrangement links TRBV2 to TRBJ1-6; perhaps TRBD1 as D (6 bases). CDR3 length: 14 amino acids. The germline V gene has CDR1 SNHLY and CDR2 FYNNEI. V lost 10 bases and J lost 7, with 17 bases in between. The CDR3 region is CATRQEIINSPLHF. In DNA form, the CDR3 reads TGTGCCACTCGACAGGAGATAATAAATTCACCCCTCCACTTT.

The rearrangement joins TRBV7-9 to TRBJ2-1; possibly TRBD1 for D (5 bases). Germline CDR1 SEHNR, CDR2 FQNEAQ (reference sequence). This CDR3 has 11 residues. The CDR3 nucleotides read TGTGCGATAGACAGCTACAATGAGCAGTTCTTC. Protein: CAIDSYNEQFF.

The CDR3 coding sequence is TGTGCCAGCAGCGTTAGCGGCACAGATACGCAGTATTTT. This encodes CASSVSGTDTQYF. The chain is built from TRBV6-4 and TRBJ2-3; perhaps TRBD2 as D (5 bases). The CDR3 consists of 13 residues. V lost 6 bases and J 1 base, leaving 8 bases between the germline ends. In germline, CDR1 is MRHNA, CDR2 SNTAGT.

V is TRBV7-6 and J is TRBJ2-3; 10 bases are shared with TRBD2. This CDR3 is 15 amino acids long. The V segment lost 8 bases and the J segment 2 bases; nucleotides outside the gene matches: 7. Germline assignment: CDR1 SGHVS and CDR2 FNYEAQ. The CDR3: CASAPLAGVTDTQYF. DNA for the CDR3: TGTGCCAGCGCCCCTCTAGCGGGGGTCACAGATACGCAGTATTTT.

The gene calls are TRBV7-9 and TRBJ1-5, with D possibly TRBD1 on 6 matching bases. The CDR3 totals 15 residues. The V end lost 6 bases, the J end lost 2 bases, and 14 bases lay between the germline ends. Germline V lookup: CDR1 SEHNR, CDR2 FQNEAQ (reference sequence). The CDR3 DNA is TGTGCCAGCAGTTCCTCAGGGGATGGCAATCAGCCCCAGCATTTT. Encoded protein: CASSSSGDGNQPQHF.

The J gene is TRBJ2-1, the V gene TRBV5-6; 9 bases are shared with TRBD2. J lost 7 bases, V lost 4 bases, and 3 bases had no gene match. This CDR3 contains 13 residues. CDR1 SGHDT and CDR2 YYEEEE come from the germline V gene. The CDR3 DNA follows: TGTGCCAGCAGCCAAACTAGCGGGAATGAGCAGTTCTTC. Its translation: CASSQTSGNEQFF.

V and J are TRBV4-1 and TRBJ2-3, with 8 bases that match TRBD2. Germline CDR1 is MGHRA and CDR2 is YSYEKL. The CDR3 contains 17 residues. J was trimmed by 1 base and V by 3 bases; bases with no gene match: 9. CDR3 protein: CASSHRAAGGRTDTQYF. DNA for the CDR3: TGCGCCAGCAGCCATAGAGCGGCGGGGGGCCGCACAGATACGCAGTATTTT.

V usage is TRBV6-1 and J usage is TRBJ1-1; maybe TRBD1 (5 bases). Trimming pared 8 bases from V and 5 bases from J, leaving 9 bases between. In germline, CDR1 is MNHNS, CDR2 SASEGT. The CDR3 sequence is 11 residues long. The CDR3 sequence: CASLGGTEAFF. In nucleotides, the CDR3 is TGTGCCAGCCTGGGGGGTACTGAAGCTTTCTTT.

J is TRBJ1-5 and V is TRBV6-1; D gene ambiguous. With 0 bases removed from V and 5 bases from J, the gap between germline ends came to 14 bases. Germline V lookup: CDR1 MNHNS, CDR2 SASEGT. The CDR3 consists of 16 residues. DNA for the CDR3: TGTGCCAGCAGTGAAGCTTTGTGGCTAGGCCATCAGCCCCAGCATTTT. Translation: CASSEALWLGHQPQHF.

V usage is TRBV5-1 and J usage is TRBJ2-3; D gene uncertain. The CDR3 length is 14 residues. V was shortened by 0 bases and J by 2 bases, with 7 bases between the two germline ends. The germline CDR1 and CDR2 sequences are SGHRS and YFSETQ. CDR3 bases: TGCGCCAGCAGCTTGGTTCTAATCACAGATACGCAGTATTTT. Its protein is CASSLVLITDTQYF.

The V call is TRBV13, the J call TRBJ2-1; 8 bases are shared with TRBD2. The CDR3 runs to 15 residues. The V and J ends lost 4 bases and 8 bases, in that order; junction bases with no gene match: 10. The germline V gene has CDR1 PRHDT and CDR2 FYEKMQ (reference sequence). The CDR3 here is CASSSGRASGYEQFF. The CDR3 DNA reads TGTGCCAGCAGCTCAGGTCGGGCTAGCGGGTATGAGCAGTTCTTC.

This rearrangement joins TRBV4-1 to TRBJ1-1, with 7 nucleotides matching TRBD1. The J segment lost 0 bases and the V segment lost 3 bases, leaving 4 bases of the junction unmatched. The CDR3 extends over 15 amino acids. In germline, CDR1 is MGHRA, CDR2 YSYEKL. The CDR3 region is CASSQTGTVNTEAFF. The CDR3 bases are TGCGCCAGCAGCCAGACCGGGACAGTGAACACTGAAGCTTTCTTT.

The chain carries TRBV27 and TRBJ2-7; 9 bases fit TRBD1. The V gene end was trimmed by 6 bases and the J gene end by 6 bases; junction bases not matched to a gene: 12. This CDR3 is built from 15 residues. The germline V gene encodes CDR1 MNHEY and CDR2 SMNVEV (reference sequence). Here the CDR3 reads CASSLTGQGISEQYF. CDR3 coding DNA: TGTGCCAGCAGCCTAACGGGACAGGGTATCAGCGAGCAGTACTTC.

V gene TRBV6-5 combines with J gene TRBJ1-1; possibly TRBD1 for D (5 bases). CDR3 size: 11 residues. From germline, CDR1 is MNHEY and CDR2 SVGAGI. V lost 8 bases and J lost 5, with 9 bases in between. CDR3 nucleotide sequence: TGTGCCAGCTCCGGGGGTACTGAAGCTTTCTTT. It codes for CASSGGTEAFF.

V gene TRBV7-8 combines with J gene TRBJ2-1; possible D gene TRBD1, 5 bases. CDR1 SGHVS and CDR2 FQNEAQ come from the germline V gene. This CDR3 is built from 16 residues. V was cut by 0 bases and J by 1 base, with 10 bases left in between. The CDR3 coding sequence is TGTGCCAGCAGCTTAGCCCAGGGCGAATCCTACAATGAGCAGTTCTTC. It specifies CASSLAQGESYNEQFF.

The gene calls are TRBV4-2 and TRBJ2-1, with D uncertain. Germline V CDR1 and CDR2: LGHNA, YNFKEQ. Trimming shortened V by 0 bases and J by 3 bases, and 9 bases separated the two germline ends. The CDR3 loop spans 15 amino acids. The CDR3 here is CASSQDRVSYNEQFF. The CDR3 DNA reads TGTGCCAGCAGCCAAGATCGGGTTAGCTACAATGAGCAGTTCTTC.

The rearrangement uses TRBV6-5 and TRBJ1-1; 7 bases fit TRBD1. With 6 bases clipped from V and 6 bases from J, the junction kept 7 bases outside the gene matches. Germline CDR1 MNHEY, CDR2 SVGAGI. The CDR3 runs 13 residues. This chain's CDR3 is CASRVRQGAEAFF. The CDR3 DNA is TGTGCCAGCAGGGTGAGACAGGGCGCTGAAGCTTTCTTT.

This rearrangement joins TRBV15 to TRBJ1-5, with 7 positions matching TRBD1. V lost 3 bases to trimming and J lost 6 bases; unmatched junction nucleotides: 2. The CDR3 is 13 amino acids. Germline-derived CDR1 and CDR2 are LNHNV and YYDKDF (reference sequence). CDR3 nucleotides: TGTGCCACCAGCAGGTCAGGGGGTCAGCCCCAGCATTTT. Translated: CATSRSGGQPQHF.

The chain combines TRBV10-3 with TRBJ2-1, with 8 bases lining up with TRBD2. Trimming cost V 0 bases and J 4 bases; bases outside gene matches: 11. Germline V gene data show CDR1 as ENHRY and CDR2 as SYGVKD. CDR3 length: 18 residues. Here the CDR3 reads CAISESTGRGVAYNEQFF. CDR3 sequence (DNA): TGTGCCATCAGTGAGTCGACCGGGCGGGGGGTCGCTTACAATGAGCAGTTCTTC.

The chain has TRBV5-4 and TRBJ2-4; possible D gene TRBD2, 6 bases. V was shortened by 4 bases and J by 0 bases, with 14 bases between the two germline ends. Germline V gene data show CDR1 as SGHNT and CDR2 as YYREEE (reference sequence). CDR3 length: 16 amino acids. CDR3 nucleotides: TGTGCCAGCAGCGATTGGGACTTTTTAGCCAAAAACATTCAGTACTTC. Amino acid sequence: CASSDWDFLAKNIQYF.

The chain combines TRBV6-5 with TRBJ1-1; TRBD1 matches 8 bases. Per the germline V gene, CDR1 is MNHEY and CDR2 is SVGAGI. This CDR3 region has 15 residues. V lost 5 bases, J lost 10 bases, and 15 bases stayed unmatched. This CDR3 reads CASSGTGQGLVRAFF. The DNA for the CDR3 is TGTGCCAGCAGTGGGACAGGACAGGGACTGGTTCGAGCTTTCTTT.

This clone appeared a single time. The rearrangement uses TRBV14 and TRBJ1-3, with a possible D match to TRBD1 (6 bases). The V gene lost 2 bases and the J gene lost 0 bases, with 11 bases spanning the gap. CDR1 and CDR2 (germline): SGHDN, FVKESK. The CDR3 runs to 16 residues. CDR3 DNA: TGTGCCAGCAGCCAAAGGGGGGGAGCCTCTGGAAACACCATATATTTT. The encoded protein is CASSQRGGASGNTIYF.

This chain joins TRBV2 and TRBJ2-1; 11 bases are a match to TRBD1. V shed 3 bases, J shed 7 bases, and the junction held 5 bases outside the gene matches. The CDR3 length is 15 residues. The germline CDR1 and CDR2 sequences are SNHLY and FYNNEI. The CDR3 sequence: CASSDVGQGANEQFF. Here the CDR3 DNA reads TGTGCCAGCAGTGATGTTGGACAGGGGGCGAATGAGCAGTTCTTC.